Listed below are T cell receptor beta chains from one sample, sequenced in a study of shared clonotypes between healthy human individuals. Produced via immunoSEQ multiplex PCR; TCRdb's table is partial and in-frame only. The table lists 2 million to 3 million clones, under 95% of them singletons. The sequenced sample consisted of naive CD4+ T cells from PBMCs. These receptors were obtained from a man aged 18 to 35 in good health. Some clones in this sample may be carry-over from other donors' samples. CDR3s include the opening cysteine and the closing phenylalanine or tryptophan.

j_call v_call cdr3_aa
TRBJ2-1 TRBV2 CARGMGTHYNEQFF
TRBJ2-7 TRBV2 CASRQADEQYF
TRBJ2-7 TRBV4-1 CASSRETRGYEQYF
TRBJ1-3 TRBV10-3 CATQRISGNTIYF
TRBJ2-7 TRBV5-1 CASSPNLYEQYF
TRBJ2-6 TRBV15 CATTPSGANVLTF
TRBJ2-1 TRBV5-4 CASSAGTGYYNEQFF
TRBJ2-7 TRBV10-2 CASTSGRSSYEQYF
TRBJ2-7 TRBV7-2 CASSYSGPSRGSYEQYF
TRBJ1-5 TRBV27 CASSLSFQRNQPQHF
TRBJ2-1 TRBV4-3 CASSQGRTPYNEQFF
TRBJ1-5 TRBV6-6 CASSWGGDSNQPQHF
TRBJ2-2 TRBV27 CASSYRGRTSGTGELFF
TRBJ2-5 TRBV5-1 CASSLDPGETQYF
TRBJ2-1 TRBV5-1 CASSGTSSGGEQFF
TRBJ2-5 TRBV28 CASSPPGGLRETQYF
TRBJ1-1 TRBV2 CASSAQPGRNTEAFF
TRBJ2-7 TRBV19 CASGGTETYEQYF
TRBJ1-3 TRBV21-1 CTQSHSGNTIYF
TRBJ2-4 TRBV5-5 CASRAALLGAKNIQYF
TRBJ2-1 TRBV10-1 CASSDATGGRFF
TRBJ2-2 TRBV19 CASSSEHRNTGELFF
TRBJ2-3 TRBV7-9 CASSLQQGTDTQYF
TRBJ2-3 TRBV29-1 CSVLGGTGVTDTQYF
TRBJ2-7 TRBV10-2 CASTLAGTSYEQYF
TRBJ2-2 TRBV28 CASRDPVRNANTGELFF
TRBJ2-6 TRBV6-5 CASSYAGRGANVLTF
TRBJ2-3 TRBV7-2 CASSSEQLPDTQYF
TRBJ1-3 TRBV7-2 CASSLGGSGNTIYF
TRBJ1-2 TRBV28 CASSLNILNYGYTF
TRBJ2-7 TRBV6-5 CASTAVATINEQYF
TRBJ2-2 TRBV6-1 CASSEYPGELFF
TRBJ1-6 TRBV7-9 CADGGSNNSPLHF
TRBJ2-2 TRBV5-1 CASSLYAGQGTIGELFF
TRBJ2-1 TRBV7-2 CASSLASSGGSSYNEQFF
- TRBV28 CASSLPTDRTYEQYF
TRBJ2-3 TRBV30 CAWSVAIRTDTQYF
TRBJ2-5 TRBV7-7 CASSLGRRETQYF
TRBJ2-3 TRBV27 CASRPVGTDTQYF
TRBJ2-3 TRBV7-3 CASSHSPGDTQYF
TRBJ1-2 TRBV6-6 CASTYLQGKRMDGYTF
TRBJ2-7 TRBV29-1 CSVRDSPRGEQYF
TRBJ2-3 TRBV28 CASSSRLAGATDTQYF
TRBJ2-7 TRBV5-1 CASSLEQGASYEQYF
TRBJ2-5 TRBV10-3 CAISTDRVEETQYF
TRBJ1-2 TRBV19 CASSILGEGSRGYTF
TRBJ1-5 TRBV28 CASSPQGRSNQPQHF
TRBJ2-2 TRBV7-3 CASSAYGTGTGELFF
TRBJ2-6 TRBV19 CASKVGREIAGANVLTF
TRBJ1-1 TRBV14 CASSQDTGGAAEAFF